In its sample, the clone carrying this TCR beta chain was seen a few times. This entry comes from a study of CDR3 diversity in severe acne. TCRdb itself ran the PCR reads through MiXCR, one entry per CDR3 protein. The sample includes fewer than 90,000 distinct CDR3 sequences, under 60% of them seen just once. CDR1 and CDR2 from the germline V gene are SEHNR and FQNEAQ (reference sequence). J lost 2 bases, V lost 2 bases, and 4 bases had no gene match. This CDR3 has 16 amino acids. The chain couples TRBV7-9 to TRBJ2-1; TRBD1 matches at 9 bases. This clonotype was obtained from a male donor in good health, without acne. Sample: blood. As DNA, the CDR3 is TGTGCCAGCAGCTTAAGTCGGGACAGGGCCTACAATGAGCAGTTCTTC. Its translation: CASSLSRDRAYNEQFF.